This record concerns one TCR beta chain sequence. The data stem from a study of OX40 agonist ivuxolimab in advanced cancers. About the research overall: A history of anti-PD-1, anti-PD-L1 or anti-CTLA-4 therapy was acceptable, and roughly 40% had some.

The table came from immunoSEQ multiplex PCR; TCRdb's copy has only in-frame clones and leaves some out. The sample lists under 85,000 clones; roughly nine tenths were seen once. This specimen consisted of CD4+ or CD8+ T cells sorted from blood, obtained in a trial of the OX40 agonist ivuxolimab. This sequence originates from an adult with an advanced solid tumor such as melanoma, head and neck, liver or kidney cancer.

CDR3 coding DNA: TGTGCCAGCAGCTTAGGCAGGGAAGATGGCTACACCTTC. This encodes CASSLGREDGYTF. The genes are TRBV7-8 and TRBJ1-2, with D possibly being TRBD1 (5 bases). The germline CDR1 and CDR2 sequences are SGHVS and FQNEAQ. The CDR3 consists of 13 residues. The V end lost 1 base, the J end lost 6 bases, and 9 bases lay between the germline ends.